Shown below are 8 T cell receptor beta chains from a single sample sequenced in a study of shared clonotypes between healthy human individuals. Naive CD8 populations comprised CD45RO-negative cells positively selected for CCR7, excluding terminally differentiated effector memory CD45RA+ cells. Generated by immunoSEQ multiplex PCR, the TCRdb table keeps only in-frame clones and is missing some. Altogether about 820,000 clones are present, almost 95% being singletons, with the ten largest covering approximately 25%. The material sequenced was naive CD8+ T cells sorted from blood. The source of these receptors is a man under 40 in good health.

This clone was found once. The V call is TRBV27, the J call TRBJ1-1, with 7 bases fitting TRBD1. The J segment lost 6 bases and the V segment lost 5 bases, leaving 12 bases of the junction unmatched. CDR1 MNHEY and CDR2 SMNVEV come from the germline V gene (reference sequence). CDR3 size: 15 residues. DNA of the CDR3: TGTGCCAGCAGTCCTAGGACAGGTGTGGTTTCTGAAGCTTTCTTT. It is translated as CASSPRTGVVSEAFF.

This chain links TRBV6-5 with TRBJ2-7; no firm D call. Germline lookup yields CDR1 MNHEY and CDR2 SVGAGI. The CDR3 loop spans 12 amino acids. Trimming pared 5 bases from V and 1 base from J, leaving 6 bases between. The CDR3, as DNA: TGTGCCAGCAGTCCCCAGTCCTACGAGCAGTACTTC. Protein sequence: CASSPQSYEQYF.

The chain employs TRBV10-3 and TRBJ2-3, with 7 bases that match TRBD1. Unmatched junction bases numbered 3, after V lost 2 bases and J lost 1 base. CDR1 and CDR2 (germline): ENHRY, SYGVKD. The CDR3 extends over 15 amino acids. The CDR3 coding sequence is TGTGCCATCAGTGAGCCTGGACAGGGCACAGATACGCAGTATTTT. Encoded protein: CAISEPGQGTDTQYF.

The genes are TRBV15 and TRBJ2-7; 10 bases map to TRBD2. The CDR3 length is 15 residues. Trimming cost V 4 bases and J 4 bases; bases outside gene matches: 7. The germline gives CDR1 LNHNV, CDR2 YYDKDF (reference sequence). The CDR3 here is CATSMKPGLAYEQYF. DNA for the CDR3: TGTGCCACCAGCATGAAACCGGGACTAGCGTACGAGCAGTACTTC.

The chain has TRBV5-4 and TRBJ2-1; D perhaps matches TRBD1 (6 bases). The germline CDR1 and CDR2 sequences are SGHNT and YYREEE (reference sequence). Trimming cost V 4 bases and J 5 bases, with 7 bases left between them. The CDR3 spans 12 residues. CDR3 protein: CASSGQNNEQFF. DNA of the CDR3: TGTGCCAGCAGCGGACAGAACAATGAGCAGTTCTTC.

The chain couples TRBV29-1 to TRBJ2-1; 9 bases agree with TRBD1. From germline, CDR1 is SQVTM and CDR2 ANQGSEA. The CDR3 sequence is 14 residues long. Trimming at V came to 1 base and at J to 7 bases, leaving 5 bases not matched to a gene. The CDR3 nucleotides read TGCAGCGTTGAAGTGCCGGACAGGGGTAATGAGCAGTTCTTC. Its protein product is CSVEVPDRGNEQFF.

The J gene is TRBJ2-2, the V gene TRBV7-9; D is ambiguous. This CDR3 has 14 amino acids. The V end was cut by 8 bases, the J end by 0 bases, with 10 bases between. Germline CDR1 is SEHNR and CDR2 is FQNEAQ (reference sequence). This CDR3 is CASGIAANTGELFF. The CDR3 DNA reads as TGTGCCAGCGGTATTGCCGCGAACACCGGGGAGCTGTTTTTT.

The chain recombines TRBV27 with TRBJ1-1; 7 bases are shared with TRBD1. V dropped 5 bases and J dropped 4; count of bases not matched to a gene: 10. Germline CDR1 is MNHEY and CDR2 is SMNVEV (reference sequence). CDR3 length equals 15 residues. CDR3 in DNA: TGTGCCAGCAGTCCCGGGACAGCCTCGGGCACTGAAGCTTTCTTT. Protein: CASSPGTASGTEAFF.